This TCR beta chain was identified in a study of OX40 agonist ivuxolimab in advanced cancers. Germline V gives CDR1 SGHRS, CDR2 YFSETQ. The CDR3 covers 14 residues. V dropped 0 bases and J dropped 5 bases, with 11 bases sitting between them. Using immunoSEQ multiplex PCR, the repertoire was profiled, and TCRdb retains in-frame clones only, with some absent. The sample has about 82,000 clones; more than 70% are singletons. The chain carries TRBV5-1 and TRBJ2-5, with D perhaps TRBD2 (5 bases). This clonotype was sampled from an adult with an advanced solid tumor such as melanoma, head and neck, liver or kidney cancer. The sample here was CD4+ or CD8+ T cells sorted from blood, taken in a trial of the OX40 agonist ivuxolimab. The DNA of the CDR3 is TGCGCCAGCAGCTTGGGGCTAGCCGGTGAGACCCAGTACTTC. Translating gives CASSLGLAGETQYF. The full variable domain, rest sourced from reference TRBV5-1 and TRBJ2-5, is KAGVTQTPRYLIKTRGQQVTLSCSPISGHRSVSWYQQTPGQGLQFLFEYFSETQRNKGNFPGRFSGRQFSNSRSEMNVSTLELGDSALYLCASSLGLAGETQYFGPGTRLLVL.